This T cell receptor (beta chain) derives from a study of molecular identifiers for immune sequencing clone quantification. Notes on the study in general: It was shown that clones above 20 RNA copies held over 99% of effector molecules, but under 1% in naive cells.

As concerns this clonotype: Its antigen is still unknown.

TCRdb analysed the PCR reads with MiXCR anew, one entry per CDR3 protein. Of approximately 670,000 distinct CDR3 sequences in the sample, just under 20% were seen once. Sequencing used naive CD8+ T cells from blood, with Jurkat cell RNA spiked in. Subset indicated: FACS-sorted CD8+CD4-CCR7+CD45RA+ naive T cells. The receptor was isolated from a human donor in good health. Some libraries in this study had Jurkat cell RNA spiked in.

The chain's CDR3 is CAISDTEALTRPQETQYF. The CDR3 nucleotides read TGTGCCATCAGTGATACAGAGGCCTTGACCCGACCTCAAGAGACCCAGTACTTC. The chain combines TRBV10-3 with TRBJ2-5; unclear D gene. Looked up from germline, CDR1 is ENHRY and CDR2 is SYGVKD. The V and J ends lost 3 bases and 2 bases respectively, with 22 bases between them. This CDR3 region has 18 residues.